The rows below give T cell receptor beta chains drawn from one sample of a study of blood T cell repertoires in COVID-19. Only in-frame clones appear in the TCRdb table, and some are missing; sequencing was by immunoSEQ multiplex PCR. Seen here are around 130,000 clones, about 76% observed once, and the top ten hold around 18%. The source material was peripheral blood. The receptors were gathered from an elderly man with acute or convalescent COVID-19. CDR3s include the opening cysteine and the closing phenylalanine or tryptophan. A D gene is named only where the DNA matches it firmly. Clone size is given for some rows only: seen once, a few or many times, or a class if the clone is expanded.

J: TRBJ1-1; V: TRBV4-1; size: -; D: -; CDR3: CASSQGRTVNTEAFF; DNA: TGCGCCAGCAGCCAGGGTAGGACAGTGAACACTGAAGCTTTCTTT
J: TRBJ2-7; V: TRBV5-1; size: -; D: TRBD1; CDR3: CASSGGQGWGEQYF; DNA: TGCGCCAGCAGCGGAGGACAGGGCTGGGGCGAGCAGTACTTC
J: TRBJ1-3; V: TRBV5-1; size: -; D: -; CDR3: CASSHGLSGNTIYF; DNA: TGCGCCAGCAGCCATGGGCTCTCTGGAAACACCATATATTTT
J: TRBJ1-1; V: TRBV19; size: -; D: -; CDR3: CASSDHRWQARNTEAFF; DNA: TGTGCCAGTAGTGACCATCGTTGGCAGGCCCGGAACACTGAAGCTTTCTTT
J: TRBJ1-2; V: TRBV6-6; size: -; D: TRBD1; CDR3: CASSGTGNYGYTF; DNA: TGTGCCAGCAGCGGGACAGGGAACTATGGCTACACCTTC
J: TRBJ2-5; V: TRBV3-1/TRBV3-2; size: -; D: TRBD1; CDR3: CASSLQKGGRETQYF; DNA: TGTGCCAGCAGCCTTCAAAAAGGGGGCAGGGAGACCCAGTACTTC
J: TRBJ1-5; V: TRBV18; size: -; D: TRBD1; CDR3: CASSPGTGINQPQHF; DNA: TGTGCCAGCTCACCCGGGACAGGGATCAATCAGCCCCAGCATTTT
J: TRBJ1-3; V: TRBV19; size: -; D: -; CDR3: CASSIDRGNTIYF; DNA: TGTGCCAGTAGTATCGACAGGGGAAACACCATATATTTT
J: TRBJ2-7; V: TRBV7-2; size: -; D: TRBD2; CDR3: CASSFTSGTSGHYEQYF; DNA: TGTGCCAGCAGCTTTACCTCGGGGACTAGCGGCCACTACGAGCAGTACTTC
J: TRBJ2-4; V: TRBV19; size: once; D: -; CDR3: CASSIGQLAKNIQYF; DNA: TGTGCCAGTAGTATCGGACAGTTAGCCAAAAACATTCAGTACTTC
J: TRBJ2-7; V: TRBV15; size: -; D: -; CDR3: CATSRGPRVYEQYF; DNA: TGTGCCACCAGCAGAGGTCCCAGGGTCTACGAGCAGTACTTC
J: TRBJ2-7; V: TRBV5-5; size: -; D: TRBD2; CDR3: CASSFGGTSYEQYF; DNA: TGTGCCAGCAGCTTCGGGGGGACCTCCTACGAGCAGTACTTC
J: TRBJ2-1; V: TRBV5-1; size: -; D: TRBD2; CDR3: CASFFGGGANEQFF; DNA: TGCGCCAGCTTTTTTGGCGGGGGGGCCAATGAGCAGTTCTTC
J: TRBJ2-3; V: TRBV9; size: -; D: TRBD2; CDR3: CASSPGGGDTQYF; DNA: TGTGCCAGCAGCCCGGGGGGTGGAGATACGCAGTATTTT
J: TRBJ2-1; V: TRBV28; size: -; D: -; CDR3: CASSSTSPSSYNEQFF; DNA: TGTGCCAGCAGTTCAACTAGCCCCAGCTCCTACAATGAGCAGTTCTTC
J: TRBJ2-2; V: TRBV19; size: -; D: TRBD1; CDR3: CASRRTGGITGELFF; DNA: TGTGCCAGTAGAAGGACAGGGGGAATCACCGGGGAGCTGTTTTTT
J: TRBJ2-1; V: TRBV3-1/TRBV3-2; size: once; D: TRBD1; CDR3: CASSTRTGQGSYNEQFF; DNA: TGTGCCAGCAGCACAAGAACGGGACAGGGTTCCTACAATGAGCAGTTCTTC
J: TRBJ2-5; V: TRBV11-2; size: -; D: TRBD2; CDR3: CASSNIGLSGGAKKTQYF; DNA: TGTGCCAGCAGCAACATAGGTCTTAGCGGGGGGGCCAAGAAGACCCAGTACTTC
J: TRBJ2-5; V: TRBV5-6; size: -; D: -; CDR3: CASSSEVQETQYF; DNA: TGTGCCAGCAGCTCAGAGGTCCAAGAGACCCAGTACTTC
J: TRBJ2-2; V: TRBV10-3; size: -; D: TRBD1; CDR3: CAISEQGVLNTGELFF; DNA: TGTGCCATCAGTGAACAGGGGGTGTTAAACACCGGGGAGCTGTTTTTT
J: TRBJ1-6; V: TRBV6-5; size: -; D: -; CDR3: CASGFRGPLHSPLHF; DNA: TGTGCCAGCGGTTTTAGGGGTCCCCTTCATTCACCCCTCCACTTT
J: TRBJ1-4; V: TRBV2; size: -; D: -; CDR3: CASRAGARNEKLFF; DNA: TGTGCCAGCAGGGCAGGGGCCCGAAATGAAAAACTGTTTTTT
J: TRBJ1-1; V: TRBV12-5; size: -; D: -; CDR3: CASGLVTSGEGEAFF; DNA: TGTGCTAGTGGTTTGGTAACCTCGGGGGAAGGTGAAGCTTTCTTT
J: TRBJ1-1; V: TRBV10-3; size: -; D: -; CDR3: CAIRDTGLAEAFF; DNA: TGTGCCATCAGAGACACAGGGCTAGCTGAAGCTTTCTTT
J: TRBJ2-1; V: TRBV5-1; size: -; D: -; CDR3: CASSQTGNDEQFF; DNA: TGCGCCAGCAGCCAGACAGGAAACGATGAGCAGTTCTTC
J: TRBJ1-2; V: TRBV6-5; size: -; D: TRBD1; CDR3: CASKIPGQGNYGYTF; DNA: TGTGCCAGCAAAATTCCGGGACAGGGAAACTATGGCTACACCTTC
J: TRBJ1-2; V: TRBV18; size: -; D: -; CDR3: CASSPKARGAGGYGYTF; DNA: TGTGCCAGCTCACCTAAAGCTCGTGGGGCCGGGGGCTATGGCTACACCTTC
J: TRBJ1-3; V: TRBV6-6; size: -; D: -; CDR3: CASTLGNTIYF; DNA: TGTGCCAGCACGCTAGGAAACACCATATATTTT
J: TRBJ1-4; V: TRBV5-5; size: few; D: TRBD1; CDR3: CAKDRGNEKLFF; DNA: TGTGCCAAGGACAGGGGAAATGAAAAACTGTTTTTT
J: TRBJ2-2; V: TRBV9; size: -; D: TRBD1; CDR3: CASSPWTGVSTGELFF; DNA: TGTGCCAGCAGCCCCTGGACAGGGGTGAGCACCGGGGAGCTGTTTTTT
J: TRBJ2-2; V: TRBV30; size: -; D: -; CDR3: CAWTPRGGELFF; DNA: TGTGCCTGGACCCCCAGGGGCGGGGAGCTGTTTTTT
J: TRBJ2-5; V: TRBV7-2; size: -; D: -; CDR3: CASSTIGGADQETQYF; DNA: TGTGCCAGCAGCACGATAGGGGGAGCCGATCAAGAGACCCAGTACTTC
J: TRBJ1-5; V: TRBV10-3; size: -; D: -; CDR3: CAIDSAPKAGRRVLEGNQPQHF; DNA: TGTGCCATCGATTCAGCGCCTAAGGCGGGACGCAGAGTGCTAGAGGGCAATCAGCCCCAGCATTTT
J: TRBJ1-1; V: TRBV21-1; size: -; D: -; CDR3: CASSKWRDRGRNHHHMNTEAFF; DNA: TGTGCCAGCAGCAAATGGCGGGACAGGGGCAGGAACCACCACCACATGAACACTGAAGCTTTCTTT
J: TRBJ1-2; V: TRBV30; size: -; D: -; CDR3: CAWRQGVSYGYTF; DNA: TGTGCCTGGAGACAGGGTGTCAGCTATGGCTACACCTTC
J: TRBJ1-2; V: TRBV21-1; size: -; D: -; CDR3: CALTWTGVQYGYTF; DNA: TGTGCCCTCACCTGGACAGGTGTTCAGTATGGCTACACCTTC
J: TRBJ1-4; V: TRBV3-1/TRBV3-2; size: -; D: TRBD1; CDR3: CASSQVGGQTNEKLFF; DNA: TGTGCCAGCAGCCAAGTGGGGGGACAGACTAATGAAAAACTGTTTTTT
J: TRBJ1-2; V: TRBV4-3; size: -; D: -; CDR3: CASSQDRTGNYGYTF; DNA: TGCGCCAGCAGCCAAGACAGAACAGGGAACTATGGCTACACCTTC
J: TRBJ2-5; V: TRBV11-2; size: -; D: -; CDR3: CASSLSGGPKETQYF; DNA: TGTGCCAGCAGCTTATCCGGGGGTCCGAAAGAGACCCAGTACTTC
J: TRBJ2-2; V: TRBV15; size: -; D: -; CDR3: CATSRGRTGELFF; DNA: TGTGCCACCAGCAGAGGTCGTACCGGGGAGCTGTTTTTT
J: TRBJ2-7; V: TRBV5-1; size: -; D: TRBD2; CDR3: CASSGLAASYEQYF; DNA: TGCGCCAGCTCCGGACTAGCGGCCTCCTACGAGCAGTACTTC